This TCR beta chain stems from a study of blood T cell repertoires in COVID-19. The CDR3 totals 13 residues. V lost 4 bases to trimming and J lost 4 bases; unmatched junction nucleotides: 3. In germline, CDR1 is KGHSY, CDR2 FQNENV. This table comes from immunoSEQ multiplex PCR, and its TCRdb copy is limited to in-frame clones, with some not included. The profile shows tens of thousands of clones, roughly 85% of them singletons. The V gene is TRBV16, the J gene TRBJ1-1, with 7 bases lining up with TRBD1. This clonotype was sampled from a man aged 60-69 years with acute or convalescent COVID-19. Source material: peripheral blood. This CDR3 reads CASSPYRGTEAFF. The CDR3 coding sequence is TGTGCCAGCAGCCCGTACAGGGGCACTGAAGCTTTCTTT.